Presented here are 32 T cell receptor beta chains from one specimen sequenced in a study of blood T cell repertoires in COVID-19. Profiling relied on immunoSEQ multiplex PCR, and the TCRdb table lists in-frame clones only, not all of them. The repertoire has about 280,000 clones, roughly 90% of them found once; the top ten carry about 1.7%. Sequencing was carried out using PBMCs or T cells enriched from blood (not recorded which). Receptor source: a young woman with acute COVID-19.

For the CDR3, the DNA is TGTGCCAGCAGCATCAGGGTCCCACAATACAATGAGCAGTTCTTC. It specifies CASSIRVPQYNEQFF. The chain couples TRBV7-8 to TRBJ2-1; tentatively, D is TRBD1 (5 bases). V lost 5 bases and J lost 4, with 15 bases in between. The CDR3 has 15 amino acids. Germline V gene data show CDR1 as SGHVS and CDR2 as FQNEAQ.

The genes are TRBV27 and TRBJ2-6; no firm D call. In germline, CDR1 is MNHEY, CDR2 SMNVEV (reference sequence). Trimming shortened V by 8 bases and J by 2 bases, and 10 bases separated the two germline ends. There are 14 residues in the CDR3. The DNA of the CDR3 is TGTGCCAGCGGCCGGAGCCCTGGGGCCAACGTCCTGACTTTC. Its protein is CASGRSPGANVLTF.

This rearrangement joins TRBV7-8 to TRBJ2-7; unclear D gene. CDR3 length: 15 amino acids. The germline V and J ends were trimmed by 4 bases and 0 bases, with 13 bases remaining between them. Germline CDR1 SGHVS, CDR2 FQNEAQ. The CDR3 loop is CASSSFSMSSYEQYF. As DNA, the CDR3 is TGTGCCAGCAGCTCCTTTAGCATGAGCTCCTACGAGCAGTACTTC.

V gene TRBV4-3 combines with J gene TRBJ2-1, with 7 positions matching TRBD1. Germline V gene sequence: CDR1 LGHNA, CDR2 YSLEER. CDR3 length: 15 residues. V lost 4 bases to trimming and J lost 4 bases; unmatched junction nucleotides: 7. The CDR3 coding sequence is TGCGCCAGCAGCCGAGGGACAGCGAATTACAATGAGCAGTTCTTC. Protein product: CASSRGTANYNEQFF.

CDR3 loop: CASSPGTGARPQHF. CDR3 coding DNA: TGTGCCAGCAGCCCTGGGACAGGGGCTAGGCCCCAGCATTTT. The genes are TRBV5-5 and TRBJ1-5, with 10 bases lining up with TRBD1. V shed 4 bases, J shed 9 bases, and the junction held 7 bases outside the gene matches. The CDR3 sequence is 14 residues long. Per germline, CDR1 SGHKS and CDR2 YYEKEE (reference sequence). Full variable domain (remainder filled in from reference TRBV5-5 and TRBJ1-5): DAGVTQSPTHLIKTRGQQVTLRCSPISGHKSVSWYQQVLGQGPQFIFQYYEKEERGRGNFPDRFSARQFPNYSSELNVNALLLGDSALYLCASSPGTGARPQHFGDGTRLSIL.

This chain links TRBV28 with TRBJ1-6, with D perhaps TRBD1 (5 bases). The CDR3 loop spans 13 amino acids. Germline values: CDR1 MDHEN, CDR2 SYDVKM. The ends were cut back, 8 bases at V and 1 base at J, with 6 bases in the middle. CDR3 protein: CASHRSYNSPLHF. CDR3 sequence (DNA): TGTGCCAGCCACAGGTCCTATAATTCACCCCTCCACTTT.

This clone was found once. This chain links TRBV15 with TRBJ2-2; 11 bases are a match to TRBD1. J lost 5 bases, V lost 5 bases, and 7 bases had no gene match. Germline assignment: CDR1 LNHNV and CDR2 YYDKDF (reference sequence). This CDR3 spans 16 amino acids. The CDR3 reads CATSGRTGGGTGELFF. CDR3 DNA sequence: TGTGCCACCAGCGGAAGGACAGGGGGCGGAACCGGGGAGCTGTTTTTT.

The J gene is TRBJ2-1, the V gene TRBV11-2; 11 bases agree with TRBD2. The CDR3 spans 16 residues. Germline CDR1 and CDR2: SGHAT and FQNNGV. The junction had 11 bases not matched to a gene; V was cut back by 5 bases and J by 8 bases. The CDR3 nucleotides are TGTGCCAGCAGCGCCGTTAGCGGGAGGGCCGGTTATGAGCAGTTCTTC. It is translated as CASSAVSGRAGYEQFF.

The V and J genes are TRBV7-8 and TRBJ1-1; TRBD1 matches 7 bases. Germline V gives CDR1 SGHVS, CDR2 FQNEAQ. The V gene end was trimmed by 3 bases and the J gene end by 6 bases; junction bases not matched to a gene: 10. This CDR3 has 15 residues. The CDR3 spells CASSFRQGIGSEAFF. CDR3 DNA sequence: TGTGCCAGCAGCTTCCGACAGGGAATTGGATCTGAAGCTTTCTTT.

This clone was counted once. This CDR3 reads CASSYTQGIVYEQYF. CDR3 nucleotide sequence: TGTGCCAGCAGTTATACCCAGGGGATCGTCTACGAGCAGTACTTC. The chain uses TRBV6-5 and TRBJ2-7, with D perhaps TRBD1 (6 bases). The CDR3 covers 15 residues. Trimming removed 3 bases from V and 3 bases from J, with 15 bases in between. Germline loops: CDR1 MNHEY, CDR2 SVGAGI.

The genes are TRBV28 and TRBJ1-1; 8 nucleotides match TRBD1. The V gene end was trimmed by 5 bases and the J gene end by 1 base; junction bases not matched to a gene: 9. Germline values: CDR1 MDHEN, CDR2 SYDVKM. The CDR3 loop spans 16 amino acids. CDR3 DNA sequence: TGTGCCAGCAGTCCACAGGGGGATGTAAGGAACACTGAAGCTTTCTTT. Translated: CASSPQGDVRNTEAFF.

DNA for the CDR3: TGCGCCAGCAGCTTACGGCTAGCGGGAGACAATGAGCAGTTCTTC. Amino acid sequence: CASSLRLAGDNEQFF. The rearrangement uses TRBV5-1 and TRBJ2-1; 10 bases map to TRBD2. Trimming took 2 bases from V and 5 from J; bases not matched to a gene: 4. The CDR3 totals 15 residues. Germline CDR1 is SGHRS and CDR2 is YFSETQ.

By share, this clone counts as medium-sized. The chain employs TRBV4-2 and TRBJ2-2, with 10 bases matching TRBD2. The CDR3 sequence is 16 residues long. CDR1 is LGHNA, CDR2 YNFKEQ, per germline. With 0 bases clipped from V and 8 bases from J, the junction kept 6 bases outside the gene matches. CDR3 protein: CASSQDLASGRGELFF. In nucleotides, the CDR3 is TGTGCCAGCAGCCAAGATTTGGCTAGCGGGAGAGGGGAGCTGTTTTTT.

This chain connects TRBV18 to TRBJ2-5, with 7 bases matching TRBD1. V was clipped by 2 bases and J by 2 bases; unmatched bases: 8. The CDR3 totals 16 residues. Germline V gene sequence: CDR1 KGHSH, CDR2 LQKENI. Written as DNA, the CDR3 is TGTGCCAGCTCACCAACCAGGACAGGTCTACAAGAGACCCAGTACTTC. Protein: CASSPTRTGLQETQYF.

The V call is TRBV29-1, the J call TRBJ1-1; weak D call: TRBD1 (5 bases). The germline V gene has CDR1 SQVTM and CDR2 ANQGSEA. Deletions cut 6 bases from V and 2 bases from J, with 16 bases between. This CDR3 spans 14 amino acids. The CDR3: CSVGNRLPNTEAFF. The CDR3 DNA reads TGCAGCGTAGGAAACAGGCTCCCTAACACTGAAGCTTTCTTT.

The chain combines TRBV11-1 with TRBJ1-2, with D possibly matching TRBD1 (6 bases). The CDR3 is 13 amino acids. Trimming removed 2 bases at V and 5 bases at J, with 9 bases between. CDR1 and CDR2 (germline): SGHAT, FQDESV (reference sequence). The CDR3 sequence is CASSLWDTYGYTF. As DNA, the CDR3 is TGTGCCAGCAGCTTATGGGACACATATGGCTACACCTTC.

The gene calls are TRBV6-5 and TRBJ2-7; D remains ambiguous. V lost 7 bases and J lost 1, with 5 bases in between. CDR3 size: 11 residues. Germline-derived CDR1 and CDR2 are MNHEY and SVGAGI. This CDR3 is CASTHSYEQYF. CDR3 nucleotides: TGTGCCAGCACCCATTCCTACGAGCAGTACTTC.

The chain carries TRBV15 and TRBJ1-2, with D possibly matching TRBD1 (6 bases). The CDR3 is made up of 16 amino acids. Trimming cost V 5 bases and J 4 bases, with 20 bases left between them. The germline gives CDR1 LNHNV, CDR2 YYDKDF (reference sequence). The CDR3 sequence is CATSGPPGGGGYGYTF. The DNA for the CDR3 is TGTGCCACCAGCGGCCCACCTGGTGGGGGCGGCTATGGCTACACCTTC.

The chain is built from TRBV19 and TRBJ2-2; 7 bases fit TRBD1. This CDR3 is 15 amino acids long. Germline CDR1 is LNHDA and CDR2 is SQIVND (reference sequence). V was pared by 6 bases and J by 5 bases, with 9 bases of the junction left unmatched. The CDR3 nucleotides are TGTGCCAGTAGAAGGGAACGACAGGGAACCGGGGAGCTGTTTTTT. Translated, it gives CASRRERQGTGELFF.

The CDR3 DNA reads TGCGCCAGCAGTCATCCCGACAGGGGCTCGGTCTATGGCTACACCTTC. It is translated as CASSHPDRGSVYGYTF. The J gene is TRBJ1-2, the V gene TRBV23-1; 8 bases line up with TRBD1. TRBV23-1 is filed as an ORF, its function uncertain. The CDR3 has 16 residues. The trim removed 3 bases at V and 4 bases at J, leaving 10 bases unmatched.

V and J are TRBV11-3 and TRBJ1-1; maybe TRBD1 (5 bases). The CDR3 has 16 amino acids. Trimming pared 5 bases from V and 4 bases from J, leaving 20 bases between. Germline V gene data show CDR1 as SGHNT and CDR2 as YENEEA. In DNA, the CDR3 is TGTGCCAGCAGCCCCCCTTGGGGGGTTAATGTCACTGAAGCTTTCTTT. As protein: CASSPPWGVNVTEAFF.

The chain combines TRBV2 with TRBJ2-1; possible D gene TRBD2, 6 bases. This CDR3 is built from 17 residues. Germline V gene data show CDR1 as SNHLY and CDR2 as FYNNEI. Trimming pared 6 bases from V and 0 bases from J, leaving 18 bases between. This CDR3 reads CASSGWGGEYSYNEQFF. CDR3 coding DNA: TGTGCCAGCAGCGGGTGGGGCGGGGAGTACTCCTACAATGAGCAGTTCTTC.

The rearrangement links TRBV7-9 to TRBJ2-1; 9 nucleotides line up with TRBD2. Germline-derived CDR1 and CDR2 are SEHNR and FQNEAQ (reference sequence). Unmatched junction bases numbered 5, after V lost 3 bases and J lost 5 bases. CDR3 size: 15 residues. In nucleotides, the CDR3 is TGTGCCAGCAGCTTGGGCGGGAGGGTGAACAATGAGCAGTTCTTC. This codes for CASSLGGRVNNEQFF.

This clone was observed a handful of times. The chain links TRBV18 to TRBJ2-7; tentatively, D is TRBD1 (6 bases). Trimming removed 2 bases at V and 3 bases at J, with 14 bases between. The CDR3 is 15 amino acids. Germline assignment: CDR1 KGHSH and CDR2 LQKENI. CDR3 in amino acids: CASSPTGNPNYEQYF. Here the CDR3 DNA reads TGTGCCAGCTCACCAACAGGGAACCCAAACTACGAGCAGTACTTC.

This chain joins TRBV28 and TRBJ1-2, with 9 bases aligning to TRBD1. J gave up 7 bases and V 3 bases, and 6 bases lay outside the gene matches. This CDR3 has 14 residues. Germline V lookup: CDR1 MDHEN, CDR2 SYDVKM. As DNA, the CDR3 is TGTGCCAGCAGTTTTGAACAGGGGGCCTCTGGCTACACCTTC. Its translation is CASSFEQGASGYTF.

There are a few counts of this clone. The chain employs TRBV6-6 and TRBJ2-7; D is ambiguous. Between the trimmed V and J ends, which lost 4 bases and 0 bases, there was a span of 13 bases. The CDR3 runs to 15 residues. Germline values: CDR1 MNHNY, CDR2 SVGAGI (reference sequence). As DNA, the CDR3 is TGTGCCAGCAGTTCCGCGGCTACCGGCTCCTACGAGCAGTACTTC. Its protein product is CASSSAATGSYEQYF.

The V call is TRBV11-2, the J call TRBJ2-7; 12 bases line up with TRBD1. Germline V lookup: CDR1 SGHAT, CDR2 FQNNGV. V shed 4 bases, J shed 1 base, and the junction held 8 bases outside the gene matches. The CDR3 extends over 17 amino acids. The chain's CDR3 is CASSYGGTGGLSYEQYF. In DNA, the CDR3 is TGTGCCAGCAGCTACGGGGGGACAGGGGGCTTATCCTACGAGCAGTACTTC.

This rearrangement joins TRBV28 to TRBJ2-7; perhaps TRBD2 as D (7 bases). Trimming took 2 bases from V and 5 from J, leaving 13 bases between them. CDR3 length: 14 residues. Germline V CDR1 and CDR2: MDHEN, SYDVKM. CDR3 DNA: TGTGCCAGCAGTTTAGCGGGGGCTGGCAACGAGCAGTACTTC. Protein: CASSLAGAGNEQYF.

V and J are TRBV28 and TRBJ2-1; the D is unclear. Germline CDR1 MDHEN, CDR2 SYDVKM. The CDR3 runs to 16 residues. Trimming removed 2 bases from V and 0 bases from J, with 11 bases in between. As DNA, the CDR3 is TGTGCCAGCAGTTTAACAGATTCCAGCTCCTACAATGAGCAGTTCTTC. Translating it yields CASSLTDSSSYNEQFF.

This rearrangement joins TRBV5-1 to TRBJ2-5, with 11 bases that match TRBD2. V was clipped by 4 bases and J by 0 bases; unmatched bases: 8. CDR1 SGHRS and CDR2 YFSETQ come from the germline V gene. There are 17 residues in the CDR3. The CDR3 nucleotides read TGCGCCAGCAGCACCCAACCGGGACTAGCGGACCAAGAGACCCAGTACTTC. Translated: CASSTQPGLADQETQYF.

The chain uses TRBV27 and TRBJ2-2; 7 bases line up with TRBD1. The V segment lost 7 bases and the J segment 1 base; nucleotides outside the gene matches: 3. The CDR3 length is 14 residues. Germline CDR1 MNHEY, CDR2 SMNVEV (reference sequence). The CDR3 nucleotides are TGTGCCAGCATGAGGGGGCTGAACACCGGGGAGCTGTTTTTT. It specifies CASMRGLNTGELFF.

The V gene is TRBV19, the J gene TRBJ1-5; D not resolved. Between the trimmed V and J ends, which lost 1 base and 9 bases, there was a span of 10 bases. Germline loops: CDR1 LNHDA, CDR2 SQIVND (reference sequence). The length of the CDR3 is 13 residues. The CDR3 reads CASSIVPLRPQHF. The CDR3 DNA reads TGTGCCAGTAGTATAGTTCCCCTTAGGCCCCAGCATTTT.